This T cell receptor beta chain was documented in a study of blood T cell repertoires in COVID-19. Whole-study context: Sites across the United States, Italy and Spain contributed samples from acute and convalescent COVID-19. The analysed material was cDNA or gDNA that came from T cells, B-cell-depleted T cells, or PBMCs.

Between the trimmed V and J ends, which lost 4 bases and 0 bases, there was a span of 10 bases. The CDR3 extends over 16 amino acids. Germline loops: CDR1 SGHVS, CDR2 FQNEAQ. Original handling: Estimation of nucleated cell counts relied on the amplification of reference gene primers. Clones were sequenced by immunoSEQ multiplex PCR, and TCRdb holds only the in-frame ones, with some missing. V and J calls and clone size come straight from that table; D and trimming were deduced from the DNA. The sample has 200,000 to 250,000 clones, around 83% seen once. V usage is TRBV7-8 and J usage is TRBJ2-6; D is undetermined. The sequenced material came from peripheral blood. This sequence was found in a woman between 18 and 29 years old with acute or convalescent COVID-19. This CDR3 reads CASSYNLLSGANVLTF. The CDR3, as DNA: TGTGCCAGCAGCTACAACCTCCTCTCTGGGGCCAACGTCCTGACTTTC.